This entry lists 25 T cell receptor beta chains sequenced from one sample in a study of naive and memory T cell subsets listed by TCRdb under 2017. Libraries were built with UMI-ligation and nested PCR. Sequencing instrument: Illumina MiSeq. The beta constant-region primer was an equimolar mix of two oligonucleotides covering both TRBC1 and TRBC2. Four rounds of PCR, combining the SP2 primer with nested alpha and beta constant-region primers, were used to amplify the ligated cDNA. TCRdb trimmed public reads at Q25 via fastp, called clones via MiXCR and kept in-frame beta chains. Records with the same CDR3 protein are collapsed into one entry carrying the most frequent genes and DNA. The sample table contains over 110,000 distinct CDR3 sequences; only one count was recorded for about 20% of them. The ten biggest clones cover 0.6% to 0.8% of the sample. Results the study describes overall, beyond this receptor: Naive repertoires, especially CD8, contained a few larger clonotypes, possibly memory cells re-expressing CD45RA.

These receptors' antigens are unknown. The sequenced sample consisted of naive CD8+ T cells from blood. This specimen's cell subset or site label, interpreted: naive T cells, CD45RA high CD27+. The receptors shown here come from a human donor in good health.

The V gene is TRBV7-6, the J gene TRBJ2-1; 8 nucleotides align to TRBD2. The CDR3 runs 14 residues. Germline loops: CDR1 SGHVS, CDR2 FNYEAQ. V was pared by 5 bases and J by 8 bases, with 8 bases of the junction left unmatched. CDR3 DNA: TGTGCCAGCAGCCCCGGACTAGCCCAGCATGAGCAGTTCTTC. Translation gives CASSPGLAQHEQFF.

This clonotype was counted only a few times. CDR3 in amino acids: CASSLNGELFF. CDR3 nucleotides: TGTGCCAGCAGTTTAAATGGGGAGCTGTTTTTT. V gene TRBV28 combines with J gene TRBJ2-2; D gene ambiguous. This CDR3 is built from 11 residues. V lost 2 bases, J lost 8 bases, and 3 bases lay in between. Germline CDR1 reads MDHEN; CDR2 reads SYDVKM.

The chain carries TRBV29-1 and TRBJ2-7, with 9 positions matching TRBD1. The junction had 8 bases not matched to a gene; V was cut back by 3 bases and J by 5 bases. The germline V gene has CDR1 SQVTM and CDR2 ANQGSEA. CDR3 length: 14 amino acids. The CDR3 sequence: CSVDAGTGFHEQYF. The DNA of the CDR3 is TGCAGCGTTGACGCCGGGACAGGGTTCCACGAGCAGTACTTC.

This clonotype was seen at least ten times. CDR3 DNA sequence: TGCGCCAGCAGCAGACGGCAGGGGAGTGAGCAGTTCTTC. This codes for CASSRRQGSEQFF. The V gene is TRBV4-3, the J gene TRBJ2-1; D might be TRBD1 (6 bases). The CDR3 is made up of 13 amino acids. V lost 5 bases, J lost 9 bases, and 14 bases lay in between. Germline values: CDR1 LGHNA, CDR2 YSLEER.

The CDR3 here is CSAASRDRSSYEQYF. The CDR3 DNA follows: TGCAGTGCAGCTAGTAGGGACAGGAGCTCCTACGAGCAGTACTTC. V usage is TRBV20-1 and J usage is TRBJ2-7; 8 positions agree with TRBD1. Germline-derived CDR1 and CDR2 are DFQATT and SNEGSKA (reference sequence). V shed 6 bases, J shed 0 bases, and the junction held 10 bases outside the gene matches. The CDR3 covers 15 residues.

The chain joins TRBV28 to TRBJ2-1; TRBD2 matches 9 bases. Trimming at V came to 3 bases and at J to 8 bases, leaving 8 bases not matched to a gene. The CDR3 has 15 residues. The germline gives CDR1 MDHEN, CDR2 SYDVKM. The CDR3 region is CASSLSSGTSHEQFF. CDR3 DNA: TGTGCCAGCAGTTTGTCTAGCGGGACTAGCCATGAGCAGTTCTTC.

A few counts support this clonotype. The chain recombines TRBV4-1 with TRBJ2-1, with a weak D call TRBD2 (5 bases). This CDR3 has 13 amino acids. Germline CDR1 reads MGHRA; CDR2 reads YSYEKL. V was cut by 3 bases and J by 9 bases, with 12 bases left in between. The CDR3: CASSQRSEGEQFF. CDR3 nucleotide sequence: TGCGCCAGCAGCCAGAGGAGCGAGGGTGAGCAGTTCTTC.

V gene TRBV11-1 combines with J gene TRBJ2-7; D call uncertain. The germline V and J ends were trimmed by 1 base and 3 bases, with 19 bases remaining between them. This CDR3 region has 17 residues. The germline V gene has CDR1 SGHAT and CDR2 FQDESV (reference sequence). In DNA form, the CDR3 reads TGTGCCAGCAGCTTAGGTTCCATCGACAACCTTTACTACGAGCAGTACTTC. Translation: CASSLGSIDNLYYEQYF.

The V call is TRBV7-3, the J call TRBJ2-3; 11 nucleotides match TRBD1. In germline, CDR1 is SGHTA, CDR2 FQGTGA. V gave up 4 bases and J gave up 4 bases; unmatched junction bases: 7. There are 16 residues in the CDR3. Written as DNA, the CDR3 is TGTGCCAGCAGCTGGTGGACAGGGGGCGAGGCAGATACGCAGTATTTT. Translating gives CASSWWTGGEADTQYF.

The chain has TRBV30 and TRBJ1-5, with a tentative D call TRBD1 (6 bases). The CDR3 length is 15 residues. Germline V CDR1 and CDR2: GTSNPN, SVGIG (reference sequence). Trimming took 1 base from V and 0 from J, leaving 10 bases between them. CDR3 bases: TGTGCCTGGAGTGCCGGACAGAATAGCAATCAGCCCCAGCATTTT. This gives the protein CAWSAGQNSNQPQHF.

The V and J genes are TRBV7-2 and TRBJ2-7; TRBD2 agrees at 9 bases. V lost 5 bases, J lost 3 bases, and 17 bases stayed unmatched. The CDR3 is 18 amino acids. Germline V gene data show CDR1 as SGHTA and CDR2 as FQGNSA. This CDR3 is CASSPRQDDLAGLYEQYF. The DNA of the CDR3 is TGTGCCAGCAGCCCCCGACAGGACGATCTAGCGGGACTCTACGAGCAGTACTTC.

This clonotype was detected a few times. V is TRBV12-3 or TRBV12-4 and J is TRBJ2-7; no definite D call. The CDR3 covers 12 residues. The V gene lost 3 bases and the J gene lost 5 bases, with 8 bases spanning the gap. The CDR3 nucleotides are TGTGCCAGCAGTTTTGGGTTCAACGAGCAGTACTTC. This codes for CASSFGFNEQYF.

This clonotype was seen more than once but under ten times. The V call is TRBV6-6, the J call TRBJ2-6, with TRBD1 as a possible D gene (6 bases). The V gene lost 5 bases and the J gene lost 0 bases, with 14 bases spanning the gap. Germline V gives CDR1 MNHNY, CDR2 SVGAGI (reference sequence). CDR3 length equals 17 residues. The CDR3 spells CASSATGPHSGANVLTF. Here the CDR3 DNA reads TGTGCCAGCAGTGCAACAGGGCCACACTCTGGGGCCAACGTCCTGACTTTC.

V and J are TRBV3-1 and TRBJ2-7; D call uncertain. Germline V CDR1 and CDR2: LGHDT, YNNKEL (reference sequence). V lost 0 bases to trimming and J lost 4 bases, with 7 bases between them. CDR3 length: 13 residues. DNA of the CDR3: TGTGCCAGCAGCCAAGAGAACGGGTACGAGCAGTACTTC. This gives the protein CASSQENGYEQYF.

This clonotype was detected many times. The V and J genes are TRBV18 and TRBJ1-5; D not resolved. The CDR3 is 14 residues long. The germline V gene encodes CDR1 KGHSH and CDR2 LQKENI. Trimming left V 6 bases short and J 3 bases short, with 12 bases between. The CDR3 here is CASSLSGINQPQHF. Here the CDR3 DNA reads TGTGCCAGCTCCCTCTCGGGGATCAATCAGCCCCAGCATTTT.

The chain uses TRBV6-5 and TRBJ2-3, with D perhaps TRBD1 or TRBD2 (5 bases each). The CDR3 runs to 15 residues. CDR1 and CDR2 from the germline V gene are MNHEY and SVGAGI. The germline V and J ends were trimmed by 6 bases and 0 bases, with 13 bases remaining between them. CDR3 sequence (DNA): TGTGCCAGCAGGACAACCCGGGACAGCACAGATACGCAGTATTTT. Its translation: CASRTTRDSTDTQYF.

This sequence joins TRBV27 and TRBJ2-7; 9 nucleotides agree with TRBD1. The ends lost 8 bases at V and 7 bases at J; junction bases unmatched: 9. This CDR3 has 13 amino acids. CDR1 is MNHEY and CDR2 is SMNVEV in the germline V gene (reference sequence). This CDR3 reads CASRTGAAGEQYF. The CDR3 nucleotides are TGTGCCAGCCGGACAGGGGCCGCCGGGGAGCAGTACTTC.

Only a few counts were recorded for this clonotype. The J gene is TRBJ2-7, the V gene TRBV6-6; 13 bases fit TRBD2. Trimming took 10 bases from V and 0 from J; bases not matched to a gene: 6. The CDR3 runs 15 residues. Germline V gives CDR1 MNHNY, CDR2 SVGAGI (reference sequence). CDR3 residues: CATHGTSGNSYEQYF. CDR3 bases: TGTGCCACCCATGGGACTAGCGGGAACTCCTACGAGCAGTACTTC.

This clonotype was detected only a few times. The chain joins TRBV6-6 to TRBJ2-7, with D uncertain. Germline V gene data show CDR1 as MNHNY and CDR2 as SVGAGI (reference sequence). With 5 bases removed from V and 7 bases from J, the gap between germline ends came to 18 bases. The CDR3 length is 14 residues. In nucleotides, the CDR3 is TGTGCCAGCAGTGAAAGCGCAGCCTCCCTGGAGCAGTACTTC. It translates to CASSESAASLEQYF.

This clonotype was counted at least ten times. The rearrangement joins TRBV30 to TRBJ1-1; D unresolved. V shed 3 bases and J shed 3 bases, with 2 bases lying between them. This CDR3 region has 10 residues. Germline loops: CDR1 GTSNPN, CDR2 SVGIG (reference sequence). This CDR3 reads CAWSHTEAFF. CDR3 nucleotides: TGTGCCTGGAGCCACACTGAAGCTTTCTTT.

This clonotype was recorded a few times. V is TRBV4-1 and J is TRBJ2-7; D gene unclear. Germline CDR1 reads MGHRA; CDR2 reads YSYEKL. This CDR3 region has 14 residues. V lost 0 bases and J 5 bases, leaving 11 bases between the germline ends. Written as DNA, the CDR3 is TGCGCCAGCAGCCAAGATGTTGGGCACGACGAGCAGTACTTC. Encoded protein: CASSQDVGHDEQYF.

In this sample, this clonotype turned up a few times. The rearrangement links TRBV27 to TRBJ1-2, with a tentative D call TRBD1 (5 bases). The V end was cut by 9 bases, the J end by 8 bases, with 22 bases between. Per germline, CDR1 MNHEY and CDR2 SMNVEV (reference sequence). This CDR3 is 14 amino acids long. As DNA, the CDR3 is TGTGCCAGTTGGGGTTCGACAGCCGGAAGAGGCTACACCTTC. The encoded protein is CASWGSTAGRGYTF.

There are a few counts of this clonotype. The chain employs TRBV28 and TRBJ2-1; D is uncertain. CDR1 is MDHEN and CDR2 is SYDVKM in the germline V gene. V gave up 3 bases and J gave up 7 bases, with 7 bases separating them. CDR3 length equals 12 residues. CDR3 region: CASSFAENEQFF. Here the CDR3 DNA reads TGTGCCAGCAGTTTCGCGGAAAATGAGCAGTTCTTC.

The chain couples TRBV27 to TRBJ1-1; D uncertain. This CDR3 has 12 residues. Germline V gene sequence: CDR1 MNHEY, CDR2 SMNVEV (reference sequence). The V end lost 5 bases, the J end lost 4 bases, and 8 bases lay between the germline ends. The CDR3 DNA is TGTGCCAGCAGTCCCAGACTCACTGAAGCTTTCTTT. Translating it yields CASSPRLTEAFF.

This rearrangement joins TRBV7-9 to TRBJ2-7; no definite D call. CDR1 and CDR2 from the germline V gene are SEHNR and FQNEAQ (reference sequence). V was cut by 5 bases and J by 7 bases, with 12 bases left in between. The CDR3 consists of 12 residues. The CDR3 protein is CASSQTAREQYF. In nucleotides, the CDR3 is TGTGCCAGCAGCCAAACGGCGAGGGAGCAGTACTTC.